This T cell receptor (beta chain) comes out of a study of T cell repertoires in ileal Crohn's disease. With V trimmed by 5 bases and J by 5 bases, 1 base remained unmatched. The CDR3 sequence is 12 residues long. From germline, CDR1 is SGHTA and CDR2 FQGTGA. The table came from immunoSEQ multiplex PCR; TCRdb's copy has only in-frame clones and leaves some out. The sample consists of several thousand clones, around four fifths of them appearing once. Study results and limitations: Every patient over 26.8% clonality showed endoscopic recurrence. Compared with CD4 T cells, sorted CD8 cells carried more expanded clones.

About this clone itself: What it binds is not known.

The genes are TRBV7-3 and TRBJ2-3; 7 nucleotides match TRBD2. The origin of this receptor is an adult with Crohn's disease. The material sequenced was ileal tissue. The CDR3 DNA reads TGTGCCAGCAGCCCGGGGGGAGATACGCAGTATTTT. Its translation: CASSPGGDTQYF.